This entry describes one T cell receptor beta chain. CDR1 and CDR2 (germline): MNHEY, SVGAGI. V shed 5 bases, J shed 7 bases, and the junction held 3 bases outside the gene matches. The CDR3 has 14 residues. Authors' analysis steps: Reference gene primer amplification gave estimated nucleated cell counts. Assay used: immunoSEQ multiplex PCR; TCRdb lists only in-frame clones, some missing. The D gene and trimming were derived from the DNA, and the V and J assignments and clone size from that table. The profile shows a few hundred thousand clones, roughly 80% of them singletons. The sample comes from a study of blood T cell repertoires in COVID-19. Study at large: Samples came from the United States, Italy and Spain, spanning acute and convalescent COVID-19.

This sequence originates from a woman aged 35 to 49 with acute COVID-19. The rearrangement joins TRBV6-5 to TRBJ2-7; 15 bases agree with TRBD2. Specimen: PBMCs or T cells enriched from blood (not recorded which). The CDR3 loop is CASSPGLAGGEQYF. The CDR3, as DNA: TGTGCCAGCAGTCCGGGACTAGCGGGAGGTGAGCAGTACTTC.